These 22 T cell receptor beta chains were sequenced from one sample in a study of shared clonotypes between healthy human individuals. Assay: immunoSEQ multiplex PCR; the TCRdb copy retains only in-frame clones and omits some. Of 2 million to 2.5 million clones listed, approximately 94% were seen once; the top ten hold 0.1% to 0.15%. The specimen was naive CD4+ T cells sorted from blood. Documented subset: CD45RA+ positively selected. The source of these receptors is a man aged 18 to 29 in good health.

J is TRBJ2-7 and V is TRBV11-2, with D perhaps TRBD1 (6 bases). CDR1 SGHAT and CDR2 FQNNGV come from the germline V gene. This CDR3 is built from 16 residues. V was clipped by 0 bases and J by 2 bases, with 14 bases between them. The chain's CDR3 is CASSLEGGWDTYEQYF. The CDR3, as DNA: TGTGCCAGCAGCTTAGAAGGGGGATGGGATACCTACGAGCAGTACTTC.

The chain has TRBV27 and TRBJ2-7; D uncertain. The CDR3 runs 12 residues. Trimming pared 11 bases from V and 3 bases from J, leaving 14 bases between. Germline V lookup: CDR1 MNHEY, CDR2 SMNVEV (reference sequence). Written as DNA, the CDR3 is TGTGCCGGTGGCTGGGGTTTCTACGAGCAGTACTTC. Protein sequence: CAGGWGFYEQYF.

The rearrangement uses TRBV15 and TRBJ1-4; D remains ambiguous. The CDR3 is 14 residues long. The V end lost 3 bases, the J end lost 7 bases, and 12 bases lay between the germline ends. Germline CDR1 is LNHNV and CDR2 is YYDKDF (reference sequence). CDR3: CATSRQGLSEKLFF. As DNA, the CDR3 is TGTGCCACCAGCAGGCAAGGGCTAAGTGAAAAACTGTTTTTT.

The chain is built from TRBV28 and TRBJ1-1; D unresolved. V lost 4 bases and J lost 9, with 12 bases in between. This CDR3 has 12 amino acids. Germline V lookup: CDR1 MDHEN, CDR2 SYDVKM. CDR3 residues: CASSSPSSKAFF. The CDR3 nucleotides are TGTGCCAGCAGTTCACCCTCCTCCAAAGCTTTCTTT.

The V and J genes are TRBV5-1 and TRBJ1-4; no clear D gene. The CDR3 extends over 14 amino acids. Germline CDR1 and CDR2: SGHRS and YFSETQ. V lost 2 bases to trimming and J lost 0 bases, with 5 bases between them. The CDR3 sequence: CASSFRSTNEKLFF. The CDR3 DNA is TGCGCCAGCAGCTTCCGGTCAACTAATGAAAAACTGTTTTTT.

A single count supports this clone. The chain employs TRBV4-1 and TRBJ2-3; D might be TRBD1 or TRBD2, each matching 5 bases. The CDR3 is 14 amino acids. Germline CDR1 reads MGHRA; CDR2 reads YSYEKL. The V end was cut by 5 bases, the J end by 7 bases, with 16 bases between. CDR3 sequence: CASSGRDREHTQYF. The CDR3 DNA follows: TGCGCCAGCAGCGGCCGGGACCGAGAACATACGCAGTATTTT.

This clone was detected once. The chain links TRBV5-1 to TRBJ1-2; tentative D call: TRBD1 (5 bases). Germline CDR1 and CDR2: SGHRS and YFSETQ. This CDR3 is built from 16 residues. With 0 bases removed from V and 0 bases from J, the gap between germline ends came to 12 bases. The CDR3 bases are TGCGCCAGCAGCTTGGCAGGGTTAACAGCTAACTATGGCTACACCTTC. The encoded protein is CASSLAGLTANYGYTF.

V gene TRBV2 combines with J gene TRBJ2-7; maybe TRBD1 (6 bases). Looked up from germline, CDR1 is SNHLY and CDR2 is FYNNEI. V was trimmed by 4 bases and J by 9 bases, leaving 10 bases between them. The CDR3 runs 11 residues. As DNA, the CDR3 is TGTGCCAGCAGTGCCCAGGGGTGGCAGTACTTC. Its translation: CASSAQGWQYF. The full variable domain, its missing parts supplied by reference TRBV2 and TRBJ2-7, is EPEVTQTPSHQVTQMGQEVILRCVPISNHLYFYWYRQILGQKVEFLVSFYNNEISEKSEIFDDQFSVERPDGSNFTLKIRSTKLEDSAMYFCASSAQGWQYFGPGTRLTVT.

This clone appeared a few times. This chain connects TRBV6-4 to TRBJ2-3; the match to TRBD2 covers 13 bases. The CDR3 runs 15 residues. Germline V gene lookup returns CDR1 MRHNA and CDR2 SNTAGT. J gave up 4 bases and V 3 bases, and 1 base lay outside the gene matches. This CDR3 is CASSELAGGPDTQYF. CDR3 coding DNA: TGTGCCAGCAGTGAACTAGCGGGAGGGCCAGATACGCAGTATTTT.

The chain couples TRBV6-1 to TRBJ1-2; tentatively, D is TRBD1 (5 bases). There are 14 residues in the CDR3. The V end lost 5 bases, the J end lost 4 bases, and 14 bases lay between the germline ends. Germline CDR1 reads MNHNS; CDR2 reads SASEGT. The CDR3 here is CASSRDGKTYGYTF. Written as DNA, the CDR3 is TGTGCCAGCAGTAGGGACGGGAAGACCTATGGCTACACCTTC.

Concerning this clone itself: The sample has other DNA sequences that encode this CDR3 too. This chain uses TRBV2 with TRBJ2-5; tentatively, D is TRBD1 (6 bases). V lost 8 bases, J lost 0 bases, and 10 bases lay in between. The CDR3 runs to 13 residues. Germline values: CDR1 SNHLY, CDR2 FYNNEI. CDR3 protein: CASSGDNQETQYF. The CDR3 DNA is TGTGCCAGCTCAGGGGACAACCAAGAGACCCAGTACTTC.

V gene TRBV11-2 combines with J gene TRBJ2-7; D is uncertain. This CDR3 region has 15 residues. Germline values: CDR1 SGHAT, CDR2 FQNNGV. Trimming cost V 4 bases and J 2 bases, with 15 bases left between them. The CDR3 DNA sequence: TGTGCCAGCAGCTGGAAGGAGCACGTCCCCTACGAGCAGTACTTC. Its protein is CASSWKEHVPYEQYF. The variable domain in full, completed from reference TRBV11-2 and TRBJ2-7, reads EAGVAQSPRYKIIEKRQSVAFWCNPISGHATLYWYQQILGQGPKLLIQFQNNGVVDDSQLPKDRFSAERLKGVDSTLKIQPAKLEDSAVYLCASSWKEHVPYEQYFGPGTRLTVT.

The rearrangement uses TRBV4-1 and TRBJ1-2; no firm D call. V lost 0 bases and J lost 4, with 15 bases in between. The CDR3 runs 16 residues. Germline CDR1 and CDR2: MGHRA and YSYEKL. CDR3 sequence reads: CASSQDLNPYPYGYTF. CDR3 DNA: TGCGCCAGCAGCCAAGATTTGAATCCGTATCCCTATGGCTACACCTTC.

The chain carries TRBV4-3 and TRBJ1-2, with TRBD1 as a possible D gene (5 bases). Germline V lookup: CDR1 LGHNA, CDR2 YSLEER. Deletions cut 0 bases from V and 8 bases from J, with 10 bases between. The CDR3 contains 13 residues. This chain's CDR3 is CASSQEGVRGYTF. The DNA for the CDR3 is TGCGCCAGCAGCCAAGAGGGGGTTAGGGGCTACACCTTC.

The genes are TRBV28 and TRBJ2-7, with TRBD1 matching over 7 bases. CDR1 is MDHEN and CDR2 is SYDVKM in the germline V gene. The CDR3 loop spans 15 amino acids. With 1 base clipped from V and 5 bases from J, the junction kept 8 bases outside the gene matches. CDR3 sequence (DNA): TGTGCCAGCAGTTTATCTCGGACAGGTAGCGACGAGCAGTACTTC. Amino acids: CASSLSRTGSDEQYF.

This rearrangement joins TRBV6-1 to TRBJ2-6; D gene unclear. The CDR3 runs to 15 residues. The germline V gene has CDR1 MNHNS and CDR2 SASEGT. Trimming stripped 5 bases from V and 0 bases from J, with 8 bases between. CDR3 coding DNA: TGTGCCAGCAGTATTGGGTTCTCTGGGGCCAACGTCCTGACTTTC. Translating gives CASSIGFSGANVLTF.

The chain links TRBV30 to TRBJ1-2, with D hard to call. The V gene's germline CDR1 is GTSNPN and CDR2 SVGIG (reference sequence). There are 13 residues in the CDR3. V lost 1 base to trimming and J lost 8 bases, with 14 bases between them. The CDR3 DNA sequence: TGTGCCTGGAGTGAGGGAAGGGTTAGCGGCTACACCTTC. This sequence encodes CAWSEGRVSGYTF.

V gene TRBV18 combines with J gene TRBJ2-2; no clear D. The V gene lost 2 bases and the J gene lost 2 bases, with 12 bases spanning the gap. Per germline, CDR1 KGHSH and CDR2 LQKENI. The CDR3 runs 16 residues. The CDR3 sequence is CASSPYSGPNTGELFF. CDR3 bases: TGTGCCAGCTCACCATACTCCGGACCCAACACCGGGGAGCTGTTTTTT.

The chain employs TRBV5-4 and TRBJ1-2; D remains ambiguous. This CDR3 contains 16 residues. The germline V gene has CDR1 SGHNT and CDR2 YYREEE (reference sequence). V dropped 1 base and J dropped 4 bases, with 17 bases sitting between them. As DNA, the CDR3 is TGTGCCAGCAGCTTGCAGGAAATAAAGAACCTCTATGGCTACACCTTC. It yields the protein CASSLQEIKNLYGYTF.

The V gene is TRBV19, the J gene TRBJ2-7; 8 positions agree with TRBD1. V lost 4 bases to trimming and J lost 2 bases; unmatched junction nucleotides: 4. CDR1 is LNHDA, CDR2 SQIVND, per germline (reference sequence). This CDR3 has 14 amino acids. The CDR3 spells CASSRGQETYEQYF. CDR3 bases: TGTGCCAGTAGTAGGGGACAGGAGACCTACGAGCAGTACTTC.

This sequence joins TRBV19 and TRBJ1-5; D possibly corresponds to TRBD1 (6 bases). Germline V gene lookup returns CDR1 LNHDA and CDR2 SQIVND (reference sequence). Trimming cost V 0 bases and J 3 bases, with 12 bases left between them. The CDR3 runs to 16 residues. CDR3 in amino acids: CASSIDPAGVNQPQHF. DNA of the CDR3: TGTGCCAGTAGTATAGATCCAGCAGGGGTCAATCAGCCCCAGCATTTT.

The chain carries TRBV10-3 and TRBJ1-2; D remains unclear. Trimming shortened V by 10 bases and J by 7 bases, and 28 bases separated the two germline ends. The germline V gene encodes CDR1 ENHRY and CDR2 SYGVKD. The CDR3 covers 16 residues. The CDR3 protein is CATQPRAPRDFFGYTF. The DNA for the CDR3 is TGTGCCACCCAGCCGCGGGCCCCGAGGGATTTTTTTGGCTACACCTTC.